These T cell receptor beta chains were read from a single sample in a study of vaccination effects on CD4 cells after COVID-19. Their specific antigens are unknown. Sequencing used immunoSEQ multiplex PCR; TCRdb keeps in-frame clones, though not all of them. The table has some 68,000 clones, about 80% seen once. The sample consisted of CD4+ T cells from PBMCs cultured with HCoV-229E spike peptides, taken after COVID-19 vaccination. The source of these receptors is a human donor who received a COVID-19 vaccine. CDR3s include the opening cysteine and the closing phenylalanine or tryptophan. The D gene is left open where the match is weak. Clone size is given for some rows only: seen once, a few or many times, or a class if the clone is expanded.

V gene	J gene	D gene	clone size	CDR3 protein	CDR3 DNA
TRBV9	TRBJ1-2	-	-	CASSASLKGDYGYTF	TGTGCCAGCAGCGCGAGCCTCAAGGGAGACTATGGCTACACCTTC
TRBV2	TRBJ1-6	-	-	CASRETASPNSPLHF	TGTGCCAGCAGGGAGACAGCCAGCCCTAACTCACCCCTCCACTTT
TRBV10-2	TRBJ1-5	TRBD1	-	CASEDRGNQPQHF	TGCGCCAGTGAGGACAGGGGCAATCAGCCCCAGCATTTT
TRBV4-3	TRBJ1-2	TRBD1	-	CASSLGQADGYTF	TGCGCCAGCAGCCTCGGACAGGCGGATGGCTACACCTTC
TRBV7-8	TRBJ1-3	-	-	CASSLAGVTTIYF	TGTGCCAGCAGCTTAGCCGGGGTTACCACCATATATTTT
TRBV5-1	TRBJ2-2	-	-	CASSVLSSGGLFNTGELFF	TGCGCCAGCAGCGTGCTCTCTTCCGGGGGTCTCTTTAACACCGGGGAGCTGTTTTTT
TRBV11-2	TRBJ2-6	TRBD1	-	CASSSLRTGALSGANVLTF	TGTGCCAGCAGCTCATTGAGGACAGGGGCCCTCTCTGGGGCCAACGTCCTGACTTTC
TRBV29-1	TRBJ1-6	TRBD1	-	CSVAGGGDSPLHF	TGCAGCGTTGCAGGGGGTGGGGATTCACCCCTCCACTTT
TRBV18	TRBJ2-2	-	few	CASSPRDRLAGELFF	TGTGCCAGCTCACCTCGAGACAGGTTAGCCGGGGAGCTGTTTTTT
TRBV19	TRBJ2-6	-	-	CASSIGGFVSGANVLTF	TGTGCCAGTAGCATCGGCGGATTTGTGTCTGGGGCCAACGTCCTGACTTTC
TRBV6-5	TRBJ1-5	TRBD1	few	CASSLTGGQPQHF	TGTGCCAGCAGTCTGACAGGGGGACAGCCCCAGCATTTT
TRBV7-8	TRBJ2-5	TRBD2	medium-sized	CASSTRTVTSGGRETQYF	TGTGCCAGCAGCACGCGGACTGTGACTAGCGGGGGGAGGGAGACCCAGTACTTC
TRBV9	TRBJ1-3	-	-	CASSVQAGVALSGNTIYF	TGTGCCAGCAGCGTTCAGGCAGGGGTTGCCTTATCGGGAAACACCATATATTTT
TRBV29-1	TRBJ1-2	-	-	CSVLTPRGYTF	TGCAGCGTCCTCACGCCGAGGGGCTACACCTTC
TRBV5-4	TRBJ2-5	-	-	CASSPDSQETQYF	TGTGCCAGCAGCCCGGACAGTCAAGAGACCCAGTACTTC
TRBV11-2	TRBJ1-1	-	-	CASSLDRNTEAFF	TGTGCCAGCAGCTTAGACAGGAACACTGAAGCTTTCTTT
TRBV7-2	TRBJ2-3	TRBD2	-	CASSLAGRGGGTDTQYF	TGTGCCAGCAGCTTAGCTGGGCGGGGGGGAGGAACAGATACGCAGTATTTT
TRBV7-8	TRBJ1-5	TRBD1	few	CASSGRDRENQPQHF	TGTGCCAGCAGCGGCCGGGACAGAGAGAACCAGCCCCAGCATTTT
TRBV7-9	TRBJ2-1	-	-	CASSPKRFEQFF	TGTGCCAGCAGCCCCAAGAGGTTTGAGCAGTTCTTC
TRBV24-1	TRBJ1-1	-	-	CATRRGGGTEAFF	TGTGCCACCCGTCGTGGAGGGGGGACTGAAGCTTTCTTT
TRBV5-1	TRBJ2-3	-	-	CASSLGGRLVDTQYF	TGCGCCAGCAGCTTGGGGGGGAGGCTGGTAGATACGCAGTATTTT
TRBV19	TRBJ2-5	TRBD1	once	CASRRTGGYQETQYF	TGTGCCAGTAGGCGGACAGGCGGGTACCAAGAGACCCAGTACTTC
TRBV11-1	TRBJ1-1	-	-	CASSPPVYNTEAFF	TGTGCCAGCAGCCCCCCGGTTTACAACACTGAAGCTTTCTTT
TRBV9	TRBJ1-4	TRBD1	-	CASSLRDRGNEKLFF	TGTGCCAGCAGCCTCCGGGACAGGGGGAATGAAAAACTGTTTTTT
TRBV11-1	TRBJ1-1	-	-	CASILEAFF	TGTGCCAGCATCCTAGAAGCTTTCTTT
TRBV3-1/TRBV3-2	TRBJ2-1	-	-	CASSQAGEQFF	TGTGCCAGCAGCCAAGCGGGTGAGCAGTTCTTC
TRBV11-1	TRBJ1-1	TRBD1	-	CASSVQGVNTEAFF	TGTGCCAGCAGCGTCCAGGGGGTGAACACTGAAGCTTTCTTT
TRBV7-9	TRBJ2-3	TRBD2	-	CASSLGGLAGTDTQYF	TGTGCCAGCAGCTTAGGAGGACTAGCGGGCACAGATACGCAGTATTTT
TRBV27	TRBJ2-2	-	-	CASSLRVSGSNTGELFF	TGTGCCAGCAGTTTGCGGGTTTCAGGGTCGAACACCGGGGAGCTGTTTTTT
TRBV6-5	TRBJ1-5	TRBD1	-	CASKPDRVGNQPQHF	TGTGCCAGCAAACCCGACAGGGTCGGCAATCAGCCCCAGCATTTT
TRBV30	TRBJ1-2	-	few	CAWSKGPSSRGYTF	TGTGCCTGGAGTAAAGGACCCTCTTCTCGGGGCTACACCTTC
TRBV7-9	TRBJ2-4	-	-	CASSFAGSKNIQYF	TGTGCCAGCAGCTTCGCGGGCTCTAAAAACATTCAGTACTTC
TRBV5-8	TRBJ2-3	-	-	CASSRRTLSTDTQYF	TGTGCCAGCAGCCGCCGGACCCTTAGCACAGATACGCAGTATTTT
TRBV19	TRBJ2-3	TRBD1	-	CASSPQTGQSIPTQYF	TGTGCCAGTAGTCCACAAACGGGACAGTCAATTCCTACGCAGTATTTT
TRBV6-5	TRBJ1-2	TRBD1	-	CASSTPGTAPRGYTF	TGTGCCAGCAGTACCCCCGGGACAGCGCCTCGGGGCTACACCTTC
TRBV2	TRBJ2-5	-	-	CASNRRGVQETQYF	TGTGCCAGCAATAGAAGGGGAGTACAAGAGACCCAGTACTTC
TRBV7-2	TRBJ1-6	TRBD1	-	CASSLVGGTTGINSPLHF	TGTGCCAGCAGCTTAGTGGGGGGGACGACAGGGATCAACTCACCCCTCCACTTT
TRBV11-2	TRBJ2-5	-	-	CASSSGRGEETQYF	TGTGCCAGCAGCTCCGGGCGAGGGGAAGAGACCCAGTACTTC
TRBV5-1	TRBJ2-1	-	-	CASSPGGDNEQFF	TGCGCCAGCAGCCCCGGGGGTGACAATGAGCAGTTCTTC
TRBV2	TRBJ1-5	TRBD1	once	CASRGTGDNQPQHF	TGTGCCAGCAGAGGGACAGGGGATAATCAGCCCCAGCATTTT
TRBV19	TRBJ2-3	TRBD2	-	CASSIRRTSGSTDTQYF	TGTGCCAGTAGTATAAGAAGGACTAGCGGGAGCACAGATACGCAGTATTTT
TRBV29-1	TRBJ1-1	-	-	CSVERATGTEAFF	TGCAGCGTTGAAAGAGCCACCGGGACTGAAGCTTTCTTT
TRBV6-4	TRBJ1-6	TRBD1	-	CASSGQAGSSPLHF	TGTGCCAGCAGCGGACAGGCTGGGAGTTCACCCCTCCACTTT
TRBV15	TRBJ2-5	-	-	CATSRGLETQYF	TGTGCCACCAGCAGAGGATTAGAGACCCAGTACTTC
TRBV19	TRBJ1-5	-	-	CASRYKTPGLSGPQHF	TGTGCCAGTAGATATAAGACTCCGGGGCTCTCGGGGCCCCAGCATTTT
TRBV9	TRBJ2-1	-	-	CASSTQRQGGNYDEQFF	TGTGCCAGCAGCACCCAACGACAGGGAGGGAATTACGATGAGCAGTTCTTC
TRBV5-1	TRBJ2-4	TRBD2	once	CASSLGTSGENIQYF	TGCGCCAGCAGCTTGGGGACTAGCGGGGAAAACATTCAGTACTTC
TRBV30	TRBJ2-1	-	-	CAWNAGSNEQFF	TGTGCCTGGAACGCAGGGAGCAATGAGCAGTTCTTC
TRBV18	TRBJ1-6	-	-	CASSPQRAGNSPLHF	TGTGCCAGCTCACCACAGAGGGCCGGTAATTCACCCCTCCACTTT
TRBV27	TRBJ1-5	-	-	CASRGWGDQPQHF	TGTGCCAGCAGGGGTTGGGGGGATCAGCCCCAGCATTTT
TRBV9	TRBJ2-6	-	-	CASSVGGNEGANVLTF	TGTGCCAGCAGCGTAGGAGGGAATGAAGGGGCCAACGTCCTGACTTTC
TRBV5-1	TRBJ2-2	TRBD1	-	CASSWDRRANTGELFF	TGCGCCAGCAGCTGGGACAGGAGAGCGAACACCGGGGAGCTGTTTTTT
TRBV3-1/TRBV3-2	TRBJ2-3	TRBD2	-	CASSQFSGGADTQYF	TGTGCCAGCAGCCAATTTAGCGGGGGGGCAGATACGCAGTATTTT